Detailed here is one T cell receptor beta chain. Germline V gene lookup returns CDR1 SGHNT and CDR2 YENEEA. J was trimmed by 0 bases and V by 5 bases; bases with no gene match: 9. CDR3 length equals 17 residues. Generated by immunoSEQ multiplex PCR, the TCRdb table keeps only in-frame clones and is missing some. In the table there are about 73,000 clones, almost 90% of which are singletons. The sample comes from a study of T cell changes during pregnancy in multiple sclerosis. The clonotype was recovered from a female donor in good health, enrolled as a control in a pregnancy study. The rearrangement links TRBV11-3 to TRBJ2-1, with TRBD1 matching 8 bases. This sample comprised peripheral blood, obtained after pregnancy. The chain's CDR3 is CASSKATGVSSYNEQFF. The CDR3 nucleotides read TGTGCCAGCAGCAAGGCGACAGGGGTTAGCTCCTACAATGAGCAGTTCTTC.